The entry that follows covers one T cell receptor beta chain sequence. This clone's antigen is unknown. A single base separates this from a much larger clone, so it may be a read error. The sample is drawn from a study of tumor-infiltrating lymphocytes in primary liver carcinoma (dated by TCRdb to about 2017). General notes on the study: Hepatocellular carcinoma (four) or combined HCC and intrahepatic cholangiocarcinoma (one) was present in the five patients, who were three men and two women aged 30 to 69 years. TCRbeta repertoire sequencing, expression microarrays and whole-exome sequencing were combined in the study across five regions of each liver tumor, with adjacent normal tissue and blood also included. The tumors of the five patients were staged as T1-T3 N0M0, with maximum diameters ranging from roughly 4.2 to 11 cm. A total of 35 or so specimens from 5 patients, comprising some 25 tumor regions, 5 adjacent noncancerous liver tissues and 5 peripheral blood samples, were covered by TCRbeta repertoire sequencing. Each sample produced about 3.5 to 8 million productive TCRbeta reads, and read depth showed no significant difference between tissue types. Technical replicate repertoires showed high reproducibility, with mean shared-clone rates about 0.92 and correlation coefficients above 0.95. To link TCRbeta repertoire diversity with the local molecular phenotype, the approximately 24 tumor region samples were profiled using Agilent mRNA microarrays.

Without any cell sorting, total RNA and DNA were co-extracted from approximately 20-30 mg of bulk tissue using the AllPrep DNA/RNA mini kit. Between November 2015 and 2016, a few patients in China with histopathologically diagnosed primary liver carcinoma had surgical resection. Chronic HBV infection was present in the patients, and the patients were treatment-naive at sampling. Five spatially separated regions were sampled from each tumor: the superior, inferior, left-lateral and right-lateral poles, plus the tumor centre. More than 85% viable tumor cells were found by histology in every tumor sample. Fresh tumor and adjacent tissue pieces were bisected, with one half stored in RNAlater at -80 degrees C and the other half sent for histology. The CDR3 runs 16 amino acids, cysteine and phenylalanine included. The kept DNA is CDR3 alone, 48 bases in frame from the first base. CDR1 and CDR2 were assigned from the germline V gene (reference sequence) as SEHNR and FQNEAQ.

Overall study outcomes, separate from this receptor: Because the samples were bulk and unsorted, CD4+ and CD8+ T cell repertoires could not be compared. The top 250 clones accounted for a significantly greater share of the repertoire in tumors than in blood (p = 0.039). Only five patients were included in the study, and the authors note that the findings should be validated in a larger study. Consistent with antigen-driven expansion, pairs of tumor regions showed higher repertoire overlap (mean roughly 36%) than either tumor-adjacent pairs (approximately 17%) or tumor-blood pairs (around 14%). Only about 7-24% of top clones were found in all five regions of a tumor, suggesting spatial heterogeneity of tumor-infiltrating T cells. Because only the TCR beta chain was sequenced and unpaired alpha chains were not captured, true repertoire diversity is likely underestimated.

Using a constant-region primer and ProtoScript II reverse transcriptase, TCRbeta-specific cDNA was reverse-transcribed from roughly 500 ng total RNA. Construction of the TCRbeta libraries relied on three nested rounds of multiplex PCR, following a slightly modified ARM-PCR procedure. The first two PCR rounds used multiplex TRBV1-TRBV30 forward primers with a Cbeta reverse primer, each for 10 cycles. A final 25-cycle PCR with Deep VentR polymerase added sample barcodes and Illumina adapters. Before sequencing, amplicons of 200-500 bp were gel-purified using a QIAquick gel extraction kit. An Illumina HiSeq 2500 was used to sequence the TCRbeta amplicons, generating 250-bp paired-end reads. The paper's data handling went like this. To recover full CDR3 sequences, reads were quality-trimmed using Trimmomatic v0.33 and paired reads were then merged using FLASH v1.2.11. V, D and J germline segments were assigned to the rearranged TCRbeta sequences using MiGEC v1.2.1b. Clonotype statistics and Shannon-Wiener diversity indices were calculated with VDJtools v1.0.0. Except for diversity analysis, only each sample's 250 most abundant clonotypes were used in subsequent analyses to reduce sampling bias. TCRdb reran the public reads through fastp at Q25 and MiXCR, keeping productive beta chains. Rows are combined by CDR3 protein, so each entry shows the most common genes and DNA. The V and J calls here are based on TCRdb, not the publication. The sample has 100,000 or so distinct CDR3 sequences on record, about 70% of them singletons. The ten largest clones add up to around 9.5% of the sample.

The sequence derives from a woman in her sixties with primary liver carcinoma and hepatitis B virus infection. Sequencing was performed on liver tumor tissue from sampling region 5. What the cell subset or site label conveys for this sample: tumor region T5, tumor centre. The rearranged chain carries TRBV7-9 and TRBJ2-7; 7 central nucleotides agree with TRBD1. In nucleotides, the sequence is TGTGCCAGCAGCATAGCCCAGGGACAGTGGTCCTACGAGCAGTACTTC. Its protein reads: CASSIAQGQWSYEQYF.